A selection of T cell receptor beta chains follows, all from one sample in a study of blood T cell repertoires in COVID-19. Method: immunoSEQ multiplex PCR; TCRdb's copy keeps in-frame clones and lacks some. The top ten hold roughly 4% of the sample, which has 60,000 or so clones, almost 85% seen once. Material: peripheral blood. Receptor source: a man between 60 and 70 years old with acute or convalescent COVID-19. The CDR3 runs from the conserved cysteine through the conserved F or W. D genes are given only for firm matches. Clone size is shown for a subset of rows, as once, few, many or a class of expanded clone.

>TRBJ1-1|NA|NA|TRBV6-5
CASSYAALGRAFF
TGTGCCAGCAGTTACGCGGCCCTCGGGAGAGCTTTCTTT
>TRBJ2-1|NA|NA|TRBV7-8
CASSLAGTGHEQFF
TGTGCCAGCAGCTTAGCGGGCACAGGGCATGAGCAGTTCTTC
>TRBJ2-1|NA|TRBD2|TRBV19
CASSIGLRSGGIYNEQFF
TGTGCCAGTAGTATAGGGCTACGCAGCGGGGGGATCTACAATGAGCAGTTCTTC
>TRBJ2-1|NA|TRBD2|TRBV20-1
CSASYAGERREQFF
TGCAGTGCTAGTTATGCGGGGGAAAGGAGGGAGCAGTTCTTC
>TRBJ2-3|few|TRBD2|TRBV19
CASSISGTGGPLDTQYF
TGTGCCAGTAGTATAAGTGGGACGGGAGGTCCCCTAGATACGCAGTATTTT
>TRBJ2-1|few|TRBD2|TRBV4-2
CASSQALAGGLYNEQFF
TGTGCCAGCAGCCAAGCTTTAGCGGGGGGCCTGTACAATGAGCAGTTCTTC
>TRBJ1-2|NA|NA|TRBV5-6
CASSLSGNYGYTF
TGTGCCAGCAGCTTGTCGGGGAACTATGGCTACACCTTC
>TRBJ1-6|NA|TRBD1|TRBV5-1
CASRWGTGGYSPLHF
TGCGCCAGCAGGTGGGGGACAGGGGGGTATTCACCCCTCCACTTT
>TRBJ1-5|NA|NA|TRBV7-2
CASSLNVGPGFNQPQHF
TGTGCCAGCAGCTTAAACGTTGGGCCGGGGTTTAATCAGCCCCAGCATTTT
>TRBJ2-7|NA|TRBD2|TRBV30
CAWASGGSSYEQYF
TGTGCCTGGGCTAGCGGGGGGAGCTCCTACGAGCAGTACTTC
>TRBJ1-2|NA|TRBD1|TRBV11-1
CASSLSRQGLGYTF
TGTGCCAGCAGCCTTTCTCGACAGGGACTTGGCTACACCTTC
>TRBJ2-1|NA|NA|TRBV27
CASSLREDYNEQFF
TGTGCCAGCAGTTTAAGAGAGGACTACAATGAGCAGTTCTTC
>TRBJ1-1|NA|TRBD1|TRBV5-1
CASSLKQGGTEAFF
TGCGCCAGCAGCTTGAAACAGGGGGGTACTGAAGCTTTCTTT
>TRBJ2-1|NA|NA|TRBV12-5
CASGLVTSLGGGYEQFF
TGTGCTAGTGGTTTGGTAACTTCTTTGGGGGGGGGCTATGAGCAGTTCTTC
>TRBJ1-2|NA|TRBD1|TRBV18
CASSRPGTGGNYGYTF
TGTGCCAGCTCACGGCCCGGGACAGGGGGCAACTATGGCTACACCTTC
>TRBJ1-2|medium-sized|NA|TRBV9
CASSVGLQGNYGYTF
TGTGCCAGCAGCGTAGGTTTACAGGGCAACTATGGCTACACCTTC
>TRBJ1-2|NA|NA|TRBV2
CASSLEGIYGYTF
TGTGCCAGCAGTTTGGAGGGGATCTATGGCTACACCTTC
>TRBJ2-5|NA|TRBD2|TRBV7-6
CASSKTSGGVGQETQYF
TGTGCCAGCAGCAAAACTAGCGGGGGGGTAGGACAAGAGACCCAGTACTTC
>TRBJ1-5|once|TRBD1|TRBV18
CASSSTGDNQPQHF
TGTGCCAGCTCATCGACAGGGGACAATCAGCCCCAGCATTTT
>TRBJ2-2|once|NA|TRBV11-2
CASRSRTGELFF
TGTGCCAGCCGTAGCCGAACCGGGGAGCTGTTTTTT
>TRBJ1-6|NA|NA|TRBV30
CAWSYSQYNSPLHF
TGTGCCTGGAGTTATAGCCAGTATAATTCACCCCTCCACTTT
>TRBJ2-3|NA|TRBD1|TRBV2
CASRSGQGRVDTQYF
TGTGCCAGCAGATCCGGACAGGGGAGGGTAGATACGCAGTATTTT
>TRBJ1-1|few|TRBD1|TRBV10-3
CAITGTGSTEAFF
TGTGCCATCACCGGGACAGGCAGCACTGAAGCTTTCTTT
>TRBJ2-7|few|TRBD1|TRBV2
CASKRDRGLDEQYF
TGTGCCAGCAAAAGAGACAGGGGGCTCGACGAGCAGTACTTC
>TRBJ1-4|NA|NA|TRBV18
CASSPRERGTNEKLFF
TGTGCCAGCTCACCACGGGAGCGGGGAACTAATGAAAAACTGTTTTTT
>TRBJ2-7|once|TRBD1|TRBV28
CASSSGTGGQYEQYF
TGTGCCAGCAGTTCCGGGACAGGGGGCCAGTACGAGCAGTACTTC
>TRBJ2-4|NA|NA|TRBV6-5
CASREDLAKNIQYF
TGTGCCAGCAGGGAGGACCTAGCCAAAAACATTCAGTACTTC
>TRBJ2-7|NA|NA|TRBV18
CASSPTGDYEQYF
TGTGCCAGCTCACCTACAGGTGACTACGAGCAGTACTTC
>TRBJ2-1|NA|NA|TRBV7-9
CASSHSGRTRSYNEQFF
TGTGCCAGCAGCCACTCAGGGCGGACCCGCTCCTACAATGAGCAGTTCTTC
>TRBJ2-1|few|NA|TRBV5-1
CASSLLNEQFF
TGCGCCAGCAGCCTACTTAATGAGCAGTTCTTC
>TRBJ2-1|NA|NA|TRBV19
CASSKTQGLRDNEQFF
TGTGCCAGTAGTAAAACACAGGGTCTAAGGGACAATGAGCAGTTCTTC
>TRBJ1-1|NA|NA|TRBV25-1
CASSERAFGTEAFF
TGTGCCAGCAGTGAGCGGGCCTTCGGGACTGAAGCTTTCTTT
>TRBJ2-5|NA|NA|TRBV28
CASTPGGRWGHQETQYF
TGTGCCAGCACTCCTGGGGGCAGGTGGGGGCACCAAGAGACCCAGTACTTC
>TRBJ1-2|NA|NA|TRBV19
CASAPDGGDFGGYTF
TGTGCCAGTGCCCCTGACGGCGGGGATTTTGGGGGCTACACCTTC
>TRBJ1-4|few|TRBD1|TRBV9
CASSVTGQAYEKLFF
TGTGCCAGCAGCGTAACGGGACAGGCTTATGAAAAACTGTTTTTT
>TRBJ1-1|NA|TRBD1|TRBV4-1
CASSQSGTAMNTEAFF
TGCGCCAGCAGCCAATCCGGGACAGCTATGAACACTGAAGCTTTCTTT
>TRBJ2-4|NA|TRBD1|TRBV24-1
CATSESTGPLAKNIQYF
TGTGCCACCAGTGAGTCGACAGGGCCCCTAGCCAAAAACATTCAGTACTTC
>TRBJ2-6|NA|NA|TRBV7-8
CASSLAGLDFSGANVLTF
TGTGCCAGCAGCTTAGCGGGTCTTGACTTCTCTGGGGCCAACGTCCTGACTTTC
>TRBJ2-3|NA|NA|TRBV5-4
CASSLAGADTQYF
TGTGCCAGCAGTCTCGCAGGGGCCGATACGCAGTATTTT
>TRBJ2-7|NA|NA|TRBV10-3
CASQTMGYYEQYF
TGTGCCTCCCAGACCATGGGCTACTACGAGCAGTACTTC
>TRBJ2-5|NA|TRBD2|TRBV9
CASSPRAGGPILRETQYF
TGTGCCAGCAGCCCACGAGCGGGGGGGCCGATTCTCCGTGAGACCCAGTACTTC
>TRBJ2-3|once|NA|TRBV19
CASSKGVPTAFGTDTQYF
TGTGCCAGTAGTAAGGGAGTGCCGACGGCTTTCGGCACAGATACGCAGTATTTT
>TRBJ1-2|few|TRBD1|TRBV19
CASSSLGQGTFYGYTF
TGTGCCAGTAGTTCCCTGGGACAGGGGACCTTCTATGGCTACACCTTC
>TRBJ2-3|NA|NA|TRBV2
CASSDQRADTQYF
TGTGCCAGCAGTGACCAGCGGGCAGATACGCAGTATTTT
>TRBJ2-3|once|NA|TRBV6-5
CASSYRFAGLTDTQYF
TGTGCCAGCAGCTACCGCTTTGCGGGGTTGACAGATACGCAGTATTTT